These 13 T cell receptor beta chains came from one sample sequenced in a study of radiotherapy plus CTLA-4 blockade in lung cancer. The assay was immunoSEQ multiplex PCR, and TCRdb's table has in-frame clones only and misses some. The sample lists some 60,000 clones; roughly four fifths were seen once. The material sequenced was peripheral blood, taken from a patient treated with radiotherapy plus ipilimumab. All receptors come from a human donor with non-small cell lung cancer who had a complete response to radiotherapy plus ipilimumab.

The chain has TRBV6-5 and TRBJ2-7; D ambiguous. Per germline, CDR1 MNHEY and CDR2 SVGAGI. The CDR3 covers 16 residues. Trimming removed 3 bases at V and 3 bases at J, with 18 bases between. The DNA for the CDR3 is TGTGCCAGCAGTTATGGTGTGAGACTGCAAGTCTACGAGCAGTACTTC. It codes for CASSYGVRLQVYEQYF.

The gene calls are TRBV11-3 and TRBJ1-4; the match to TRBD1 covers 7 bases. The CDR3 is 15 residues long. Germline lookup yields CDR1 SGHNT and CDR2 YENEEA. With V trimmed by 5 bases and J by 4 bases, 7 bases remained unmatched. DNA of the CDR3: TGTGCCAGCAGCCCAAACAGGGGTGGTAATGAAAAACTGTTTTTT. Its protein is CASSPNRGGNEKLFF.

This chain connects TRBV30 to TRBJ2-6; 8 bases match TRBD1. After removal of 4 bases from V and 0 bases from J, the junction contained 8 bases not matched to a gene. CDR3 length: 17 residues. The germline gives CDR1 GTSNPN, CDR2 SVGIG (reference sequence). For the CDR3, the DNA is TGTGCCTGGACCCGGACAGGGCTCCTCTCTGGGGCCAACGTCCTGACTTTC. Protein product: CAWTRTGLLSGANVLTF.

CDR3 sequence reads: CASSSRGETQYF. CDR3 sequence (DNA): TGTGCCAGCAGCTCAAGGGGGGAGACCCAGTACTTC. The V call is TRBV2, the J call TRBJ2-5, with D perhaps matching TRBD1 (6 bases). The length of the CDR3 is 12 residues. With 6 bases removed from V and 5 bases from J, the gap between germline ends came to 10 bases. Germline-derived CDR1 and CDR2 are SNHLY and FYNNEI.

The V gene is TRBV6-5, the J gene TRBJ2-1; 7 positions match TRBD1. V was pared by 2 bases and J by 1 base, with 2 bases of the junction left unmatched. Germline values: CDR1 MNHEY, CDR2 SVGAGI. This CDR3 has 15 amino acids. CDR3: CASSYARGSYNEQFF. CDR3 DNA: TGTGCCAGCAGTTACGCCAGGGGGTCCTACAATGAGCAGTTCTTC.

Regarding this clone: Mismatch with germline at one junction end may stem from a read error. The rearrangement joins TRBV2 to TRBJ2-1; a weak D match, TRBD2 (6 bases). This CDR3 contains 13 residues. The germline CDR1 and CDR2 sequences are SNHLY and FYNNEI. CDR3 DNA: TGTGCCAGCAGAGAAGGGACTTCCAATGAGCAGTTCTTC. It translates to CASREGTSNEQFF.

The chain links TRBV2 to TRBJ2-3; the D gene is possibly TRBD2 (5 bases). Trimming removed 2 bases from V and 2 bases from J, with 11 bases in between. The CDR3 contains 15 residues. CDR1 is SNHLY and CDR2 is FYNNEI in the germline V gene. The CDR3 reads CASSEPSLITDTQYF. The DNA of the CDR3 is TGTGCCAGCAGTGAACCTAGCCTAATCACAGATACGCAGTATTTT.

CDR3 region: CASSPPGTSLGEQFF. CDR3 nucleotide sequence: TGTGCCAGCAGTCCCCCGGGGACTAGTTTGGGTGAGCAGTTCTTC. The V call is TRBV6-5, the J call TRBJ2-1; TRBD2 matches at 8 bases. Germline V CDR1 and CDR2: MNHEY, SVGAGI. The CDR3 sequence is 15 residues long. With 5 bases clipped from V and 9 bases from J, the junction kept 12 bases outside the gene matches.

This chain links TRBV9 with TRBJ1-1, with D perhaps matching TRBD1 (5 bases). Germline assignment: CDR1 SGDLS and CDR2 YYNGEE. Trimming cost V 3 bases and J 6 bases, with 15 bases left between them. This CDR3 has 14 amino acids. The CDR3 loop is CASSARALGAEAFF. The DNA for the CDR3 is TGTGCCAGCAGCGCCCGGGCCCTAGGGGCTGAAGCTTTCTTT.

The rearrangement joins TRBV4-1 to TRBJ2-5; D possibly corresponds to TRBD1 (6 bases). The germline V gene has CDR1 MGHRA and CDR2 YSYEKL. V was clipped by 1 base and J by 5 bases, with 11 bases between them. This CDR3 is 14 amino acids long. CDR3 amino acids: CASSQVGRGETQYF. The DNA for the CDR3 is TGCGCCAGCAGCCAAGTCGGCAGGGGTGAGACCCAGTACTTC.

The V gene is TRBV30, the J gene TRBJ2-5, with no clear D. The end of the DNA aligns better with TRBJ2-7, so the J call may be wrong. From germline, CDR1 is GTSNPN and CDR2 SVGIG (reference sequence). This CDR3 has 14 residues. The DNA of the CDR3 is TGTGCCTGGAGTGTTTTTGGAGTTACCTACGAGCAGTACTTC. Its translation is CAWSVFGVTYEQYF.

V gene TRBV7-2 combines with J gene TRBJ2-3; 12 bases map to TRBD2. From germline, CDR1 is SGHTA and CDR2 FQGNSA. The CDR3 spans 17 residues. Losses at the gene ends were 5 bases for V and 7 bases for J; bases not matched to a gene: 13. DNA for the CDR3: TGTGCCAGCAGCCTGAGGACTAGCGGGACCCGCCTAAATACGCAGTATTTT. Translated, it gives CASSLRTSGTRLNTQYF.

The rearrangement joins TRBV5-1 to TRBJ1-1, with a weak D call TRBD1 (5 bases). V was clipped by 4 bases and J by 1 base, with 17 bases between them. The germline gives CDR1 SGHRS, CDR2 YFSETQ. The CDR3 sequence is 16 residues long. The CDR3 spells CASSRTGGGGNTEAFF. The CDR3, as DNA: TGCGCCAGCAGCCGTACGGGGGGGGGAGGGAACACTGAAGCTTTCTTT.